The clone carrying this T cell receptor (beta chain) was recorded a few times. Its specificity is unknown. The data are from a study of early T cells in non-severe SARS-CoV-2 infection. About the research overall: Sequencing used unsorted whole-blood bulk RNA, so chains lack pairing. Study-wide points: Lookups in VDJdb leaned toward anti-spike CD8 responses and missed private and CD4 specificities.

Individual cDNA molecules each received unique molecular identifiers attached to them. TCRdb redid the calling of the 5' RACE reads with MiXCR, one entry per CDR3 protein. The data contain more than 85,000 distinct CDR3 sequences, approximately 16% of them singletons. From germline, CDR1 is SGDLS and CDR2 YYNGEE. V shed 3 bases and J 1 base; nucleotides not matched to a gene: 1. This CDR3 region has 16 residues. Sequencing was performed on whole blood, taken at baseline. V usage is TRBV9 and J usage is TRBJ2-2; TRBD2 matches at 12 bases. This clonotype originated in an adult who was a healthcare worker with PCR-confirmed SARS-CoV-2 infection or an uninfected control (not recorded which). The CDR3 DNA sequence: TGTGCCAGCAGCGCGACTAGCGGGAGGAACACCGGGGAGCTGTTTTTT. It translates to CASSATSGRNTGELFF.